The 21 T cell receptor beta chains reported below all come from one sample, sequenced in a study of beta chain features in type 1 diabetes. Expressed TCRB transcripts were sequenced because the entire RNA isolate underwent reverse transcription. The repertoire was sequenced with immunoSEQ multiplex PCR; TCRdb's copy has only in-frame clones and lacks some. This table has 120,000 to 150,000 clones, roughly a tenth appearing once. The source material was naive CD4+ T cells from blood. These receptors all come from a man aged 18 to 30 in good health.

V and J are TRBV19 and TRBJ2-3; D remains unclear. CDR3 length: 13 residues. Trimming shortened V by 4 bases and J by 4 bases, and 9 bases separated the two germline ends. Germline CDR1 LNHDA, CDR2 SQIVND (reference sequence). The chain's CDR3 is CASSKLGPDTQYF. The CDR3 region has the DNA TGTGCCAGTAGTAAACTGGGCCCAGATACGCAGTATTTT.

The CDR3 sequence is CASSLVFGDEQYF. The CDR3 coding sequence is TGTGCCAGCAGCTTGGTGTTCGGGGACGAGCAGTACTTC. The rearrangement joins TRBV5-6 to TRBJ2-7, with D perhaps matching TRBD2 (5 bases). V lost 0 bases and J lost 5, with 9 bases in between. The CDR3 runs 13 residues. Germline lookup yields CDR1 SGHDT and CDR2 YYEEEE.

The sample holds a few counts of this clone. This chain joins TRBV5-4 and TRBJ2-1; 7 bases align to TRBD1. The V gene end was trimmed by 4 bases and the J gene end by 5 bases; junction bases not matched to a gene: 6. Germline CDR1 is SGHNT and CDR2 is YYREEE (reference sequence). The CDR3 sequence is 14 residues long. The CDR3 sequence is CASSPWTGNNEQFF. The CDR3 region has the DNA TGTGCCAGCAGCCCTTGGACAGGTAACAATGAGCAGTTCTTC.

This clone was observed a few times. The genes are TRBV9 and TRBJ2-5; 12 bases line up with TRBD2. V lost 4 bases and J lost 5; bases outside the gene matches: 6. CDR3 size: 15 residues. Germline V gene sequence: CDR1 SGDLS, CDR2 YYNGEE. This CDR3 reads CASSTLAGGPETQYF. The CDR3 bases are TGTGCCAGCAGCACCCTAGCGGGGGGGCCCGAGACCCAGTACTTC. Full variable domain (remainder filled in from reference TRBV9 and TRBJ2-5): DSGVTQTPKHLITATGQRVTLRCSPRSGDLSVYWYQQSLDQGLQFLIQYYNGEERAKGNILERFSAQQFPDLHSELNLSSLELGDSALYFCASSTLAGGPETQYFGPGTRLLVL.

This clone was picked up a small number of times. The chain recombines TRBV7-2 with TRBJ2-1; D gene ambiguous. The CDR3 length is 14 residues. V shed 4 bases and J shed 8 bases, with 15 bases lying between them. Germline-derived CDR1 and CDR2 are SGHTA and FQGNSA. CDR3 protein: CASSSRVIAYEQFF. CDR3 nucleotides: TGTGCCAGCAGCTCCCGTGTTATCGCGTATGAGCAGTTCTTC.

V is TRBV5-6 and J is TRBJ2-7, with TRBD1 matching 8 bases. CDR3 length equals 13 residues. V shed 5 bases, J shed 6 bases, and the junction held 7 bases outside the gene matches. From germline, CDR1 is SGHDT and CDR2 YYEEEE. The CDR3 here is CASSMDRAGEQYF. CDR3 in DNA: TGTGCCAGCAGTATGGACAGGGCGGGCGAGCAGTACTTC.

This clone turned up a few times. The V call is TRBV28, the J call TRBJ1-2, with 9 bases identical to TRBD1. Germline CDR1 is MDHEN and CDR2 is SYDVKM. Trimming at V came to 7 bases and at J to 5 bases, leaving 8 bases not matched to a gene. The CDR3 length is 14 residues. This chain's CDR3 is CASKQGAQGYGYTF. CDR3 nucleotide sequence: TGTGCCAGCAAACAGGGGGCGCAAGGGTATGGCTACACCTTC.

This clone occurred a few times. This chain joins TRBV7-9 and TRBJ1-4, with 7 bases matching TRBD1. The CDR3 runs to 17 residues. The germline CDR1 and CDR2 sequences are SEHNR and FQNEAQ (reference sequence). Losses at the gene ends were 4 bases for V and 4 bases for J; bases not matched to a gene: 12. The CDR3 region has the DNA TGTGCCAGCAGCTACGAAAAGGGACAGCCATTTAATGAAAAACTGTTTTTT. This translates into CASSYEKGQPFNEKLFF.

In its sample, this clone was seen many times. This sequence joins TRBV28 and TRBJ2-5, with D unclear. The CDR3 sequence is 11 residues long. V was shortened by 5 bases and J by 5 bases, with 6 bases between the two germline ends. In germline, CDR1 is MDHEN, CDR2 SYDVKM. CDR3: CASSTEETQYF. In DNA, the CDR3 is TGTGCCAGCAGTACCGAGGAGACCCAGTACTTC. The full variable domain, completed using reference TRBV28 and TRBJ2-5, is DVKVTQSSRYLVKRTGEKVFLECVQDMDHENMFWYRQDPGLGLRLIYFSYDVKMKEKGDIPEGYSVSREKKERFSLILESASTNQTSMYLCASSTEETQYFGPGTRLLVL.

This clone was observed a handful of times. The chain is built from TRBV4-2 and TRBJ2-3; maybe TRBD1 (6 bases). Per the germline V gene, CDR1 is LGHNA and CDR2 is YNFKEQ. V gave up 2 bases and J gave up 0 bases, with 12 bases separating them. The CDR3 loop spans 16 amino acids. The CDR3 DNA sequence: TGTGCCAGCAGCCAACTCGGACAGTATAGCACAGATACGCAGTATTTT. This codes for CASSQLGQYSTDTQYF.

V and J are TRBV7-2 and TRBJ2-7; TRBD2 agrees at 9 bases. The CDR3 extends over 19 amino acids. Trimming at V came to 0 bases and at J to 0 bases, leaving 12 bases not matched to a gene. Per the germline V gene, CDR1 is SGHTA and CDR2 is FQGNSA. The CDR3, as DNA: TGTGCCAGCAGCTTAGCAGCCCCATTAGCGGGGGTCCCCTCCTACGAGCAGTACTTC. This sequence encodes CASSLAAPLAGVPSYEQYF.

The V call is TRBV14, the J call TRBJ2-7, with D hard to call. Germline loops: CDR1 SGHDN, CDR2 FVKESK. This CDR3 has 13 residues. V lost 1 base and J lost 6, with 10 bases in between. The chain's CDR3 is CASSQVLSGEQYF. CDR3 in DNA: TGTGCCAGCAGCCAAGTTCTCAGTGGCGAGCAGTACTTC.

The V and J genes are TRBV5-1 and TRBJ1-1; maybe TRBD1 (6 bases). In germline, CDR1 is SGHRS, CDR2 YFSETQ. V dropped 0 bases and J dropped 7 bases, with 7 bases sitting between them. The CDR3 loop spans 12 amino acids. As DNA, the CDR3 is TGCGCCAGCAGCTTGGACAGGGATGAAGCTTTCTTT. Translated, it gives CASSLDRDEAFF.

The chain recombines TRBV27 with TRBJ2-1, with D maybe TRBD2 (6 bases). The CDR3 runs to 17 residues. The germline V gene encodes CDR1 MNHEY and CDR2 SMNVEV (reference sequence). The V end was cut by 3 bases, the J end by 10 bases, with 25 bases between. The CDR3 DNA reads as TGTGCCAGCAGTTTCGGGGTGACGGCGGGGCGACCGGGGGAGCAGTTCTTC. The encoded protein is CASSFGVTAGRPGEQFF.

CDR3 residues: CASSQDSGTGGYEQYF. Written as DNA, the CDR3 is TGCGCCAGCAGCCAGGACTCCGGGACAGGGGGGTACGAGCAGTACTTC. The V gene is TRBV4-3, the J gene TRBJ2-7; the match to TRBD1 covers 11 bases. Trimming at V came to 3 bases and at J to 4 bases, leaving 8 bases not matched to a gene. The CDR3 runs to 16 residues. Per the germline V gene, CDR1 is LGHNA and CDR2 is YSLEER.

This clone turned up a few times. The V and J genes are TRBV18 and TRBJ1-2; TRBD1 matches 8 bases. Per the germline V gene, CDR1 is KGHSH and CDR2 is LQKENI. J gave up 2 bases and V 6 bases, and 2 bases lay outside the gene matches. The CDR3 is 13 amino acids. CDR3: CASSTGGNYGYTF. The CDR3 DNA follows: TGTGCCAGCTCCACAGGGGGAAACTATGGCTACACCTTC.

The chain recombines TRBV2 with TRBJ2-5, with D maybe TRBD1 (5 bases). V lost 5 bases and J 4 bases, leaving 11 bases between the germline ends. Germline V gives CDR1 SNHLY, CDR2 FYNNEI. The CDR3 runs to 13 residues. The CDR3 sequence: CASSFGRAETQYF. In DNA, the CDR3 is TGTGCCAGCAGTTTCGGCAGGGCAGAGACCCAGTACTTC.

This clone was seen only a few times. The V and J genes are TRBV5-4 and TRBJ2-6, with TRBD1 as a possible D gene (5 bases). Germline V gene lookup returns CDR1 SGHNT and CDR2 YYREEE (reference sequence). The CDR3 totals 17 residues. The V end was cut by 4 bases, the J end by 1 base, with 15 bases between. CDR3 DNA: TGTGCCAGCAGCCCCATGGGCAGGGCGTCTGGGGCCAACGTCCTGACTTTC. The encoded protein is CASSPMGRASGANVLTF.

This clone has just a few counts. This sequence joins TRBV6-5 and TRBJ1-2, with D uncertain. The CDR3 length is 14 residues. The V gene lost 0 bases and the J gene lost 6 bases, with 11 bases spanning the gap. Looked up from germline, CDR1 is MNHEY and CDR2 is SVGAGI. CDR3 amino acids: CASSYSIQSNGYTF. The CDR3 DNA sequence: TGTGCCAGCAGTTACTCGATCCAGTCAAATGGCTACACCTTC.

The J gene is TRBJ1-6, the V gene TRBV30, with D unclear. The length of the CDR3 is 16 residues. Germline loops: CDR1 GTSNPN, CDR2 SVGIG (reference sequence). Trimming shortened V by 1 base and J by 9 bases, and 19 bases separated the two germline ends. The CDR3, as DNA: TGTGCCTGGAGTGGGGCCAGTACCTATCGGATTTCACCCCTCCACTTT. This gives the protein CAWSGASTYRISPLHF.

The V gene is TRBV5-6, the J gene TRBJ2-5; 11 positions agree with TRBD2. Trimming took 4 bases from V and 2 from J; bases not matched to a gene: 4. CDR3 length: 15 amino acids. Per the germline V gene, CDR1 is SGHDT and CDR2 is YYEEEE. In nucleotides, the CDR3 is TGTGCCAGCAGCGGTAGCGGGGGGGTACAAGAGACCCAGTACTTC. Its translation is CASSGSGGVQETQYF. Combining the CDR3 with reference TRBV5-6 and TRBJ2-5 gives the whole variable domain DAGVTQSPTHLIKTRGQQVTLRCSPKSGHDTVSWYQQALGQGPQFIFQYYEEEERQRGNFPDRFSGHQFPNYSSELNVNALLLGDSALYLCASSGSGGVQETQYFGPGTRLLVL.